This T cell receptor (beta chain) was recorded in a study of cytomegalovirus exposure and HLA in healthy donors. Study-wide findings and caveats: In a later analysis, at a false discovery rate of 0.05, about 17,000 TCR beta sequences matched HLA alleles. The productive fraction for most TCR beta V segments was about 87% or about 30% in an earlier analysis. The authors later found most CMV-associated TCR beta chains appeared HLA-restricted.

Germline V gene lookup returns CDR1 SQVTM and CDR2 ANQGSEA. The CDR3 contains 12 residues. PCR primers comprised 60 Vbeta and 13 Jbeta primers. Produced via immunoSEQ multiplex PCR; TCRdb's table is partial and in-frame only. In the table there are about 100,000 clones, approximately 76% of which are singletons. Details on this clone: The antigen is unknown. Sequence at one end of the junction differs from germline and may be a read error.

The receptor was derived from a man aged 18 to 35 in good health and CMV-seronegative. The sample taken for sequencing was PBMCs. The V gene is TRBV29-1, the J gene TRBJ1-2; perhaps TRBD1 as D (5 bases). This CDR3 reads CSVAGTNYGYPF. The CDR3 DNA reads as TGCAGCGTTGCGGGGACTAACTATGGCTACCCCTTC.